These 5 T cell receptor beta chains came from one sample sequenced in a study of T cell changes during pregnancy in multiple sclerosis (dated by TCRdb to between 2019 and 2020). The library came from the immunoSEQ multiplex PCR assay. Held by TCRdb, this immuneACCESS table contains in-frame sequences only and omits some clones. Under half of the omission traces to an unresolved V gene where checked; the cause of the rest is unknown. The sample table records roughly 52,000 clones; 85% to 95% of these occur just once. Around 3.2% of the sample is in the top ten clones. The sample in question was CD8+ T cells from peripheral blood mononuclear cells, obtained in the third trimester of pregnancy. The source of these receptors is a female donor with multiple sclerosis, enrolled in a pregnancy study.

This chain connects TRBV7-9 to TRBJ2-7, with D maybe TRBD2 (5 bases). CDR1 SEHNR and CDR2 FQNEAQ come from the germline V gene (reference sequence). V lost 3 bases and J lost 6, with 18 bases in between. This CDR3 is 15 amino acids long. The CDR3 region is CASSFLLGSPSEQYF. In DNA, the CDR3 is TGTGCCAGCAGCTTCCTCCTAGGGAGCCCCTCCGAGCAGTACTTC. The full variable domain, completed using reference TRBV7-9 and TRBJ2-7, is DTGVSQNPRHKITKRGQNVTFRCDPISEHNRLYWYRQTLGQGPEFLTYFQNEAQLEKSRLLSDRFSAERPKGSFSTLEIQRTEQGDSAMYLCASSFLLGSPSEQYFGPGTRLTVT.

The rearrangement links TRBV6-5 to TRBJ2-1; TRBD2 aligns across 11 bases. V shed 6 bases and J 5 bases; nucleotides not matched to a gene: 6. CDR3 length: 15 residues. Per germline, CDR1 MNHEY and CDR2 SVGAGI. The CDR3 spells CASSRLAGGNNEQFF. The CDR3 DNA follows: TGTGCCAGCAGCCGTCTAGCGGGAGGAAACAATGAGCAGTTCTTC.

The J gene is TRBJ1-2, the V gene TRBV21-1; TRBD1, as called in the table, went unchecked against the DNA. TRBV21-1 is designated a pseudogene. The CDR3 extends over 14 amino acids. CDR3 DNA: TGTGCCAGCAGCAAAGGGGACAGGGTAAGGGGCTACACCTTC. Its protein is CASSKGDRVRGYTF.

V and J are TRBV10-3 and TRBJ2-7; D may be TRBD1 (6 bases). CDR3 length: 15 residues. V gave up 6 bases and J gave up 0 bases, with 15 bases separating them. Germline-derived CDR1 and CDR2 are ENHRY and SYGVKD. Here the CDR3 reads CAIRYTGMSSYEQYF. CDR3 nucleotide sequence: TGTGCCATCAGATACACAGGGATGAGCTCCTACGAGCAGTACTTC.

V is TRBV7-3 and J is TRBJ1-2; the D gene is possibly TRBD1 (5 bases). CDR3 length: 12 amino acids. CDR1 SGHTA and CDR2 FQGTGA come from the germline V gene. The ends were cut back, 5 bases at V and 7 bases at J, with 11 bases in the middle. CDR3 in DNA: TGTGCCAGCAGCGCAGGTCAGGGTGGCTACACCTTC. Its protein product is CASSAGQGGYTF.